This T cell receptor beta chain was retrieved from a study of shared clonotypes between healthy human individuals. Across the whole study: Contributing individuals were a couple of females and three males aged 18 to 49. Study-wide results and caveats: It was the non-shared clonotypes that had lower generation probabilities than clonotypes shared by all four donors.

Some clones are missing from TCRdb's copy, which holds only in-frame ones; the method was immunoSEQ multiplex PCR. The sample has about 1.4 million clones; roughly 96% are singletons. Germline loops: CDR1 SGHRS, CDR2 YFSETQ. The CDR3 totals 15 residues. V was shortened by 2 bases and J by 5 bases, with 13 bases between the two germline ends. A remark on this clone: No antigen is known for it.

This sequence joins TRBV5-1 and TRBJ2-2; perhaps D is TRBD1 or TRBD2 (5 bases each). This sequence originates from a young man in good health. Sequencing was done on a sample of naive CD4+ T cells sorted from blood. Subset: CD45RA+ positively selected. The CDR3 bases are TGCGCCAGCAGCTTAACGGGGCAAGAGACCGGGGAGCTGTTTTTT. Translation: CASSLTGQETGELFF.